These 16 T cell receptor beta chains were all obtained from the same sample, sequenced in a study of blood T cell repertoires in COVID-19. Assay used: immunoSEQ multiplex PCR; TCRdb lists only in-frame clones, some missing. This table has around 67,000 clones, around 88% appearing once. The sequenced material came from peripheral blood. Receptors were obtained from a woman older than 75 with acute or convalescent COVID-19.

The V call is TRBV5-1, the J call TRBJ2-5; 7 bases are a match to TRBD2. In germline, CDR1 is SGHRS, CDR2 YFSETQ. V lost 4 bases to trimming and J lost 0 bases; unmatched junction nucleotides: 3. The CDR3 totals 14 residues. CDR3 DNA sequence: TGCGCCAGCAGCCCCGGGGGGTACCAAGAGACCCAGTACTTC. Translation: CASSPGGYQETQYF.

This chain links TRBV10-1 with TRBJ2-7; D remains ambiguous. The CDR3 totals 12 residues. Deletions cut 3 bases from V and 2 bases from J, with 5 bases between. Germline V gives CDR1 WNHNN, CDR2 SYGVQD (reference sequence). The CDR3 sequence: CASSEPTYEQYF. The CDR3 coding sequence is TGCGCCAGCAGTGAACCTACCTACGAGCAGTACTTC.

The chain has TRBV21-1 and TRBJ2-1; the table gives TRBD1 as D, unverified against the DNA. TRBV21-1 is an annotated pseudogene. This CDR3 spans 17 amino acids. The CDR3 spells CASSMGQGGASYNEQFF. The CDR3 nucleotides are TGTGCCAGCAGCATGGGACAGGGGGGGGCCTCCTACAATGAGCAGTTCTTC.

This clone was recorded a few times. V is TRBV3-1 (or the pseudogene TRBV3-2) and J is TRBJ2-1; a possible D gene is TRBD2 (6 bases). V was clipped by 4 bases and J by 0 bases, with 10 bases between them. CDR1 and CDR2 from the germline V gene are LGHDT and YNNKEL (reference sequence). CDR3 size: 15 residues. The CDR3 sequence is CASSPSEVSYNEQFF. As DNA, the CDR3 is TGTGCCAGCAGCCCTAGCGAGGTCTCCTACAATGAGCAGTTCTTC.

The V and J genes are TRBV9 and TRBJ2-3; the D gene is possibly TRBD1 (6 bases). Per the germline V gene, CDR1 is SGDLS and CDR2 is YYNGEE. Trimming took 2 bases from V and 5 from J, leaving 12 bases between them. The CDR3 totals 14 residues. CDR3 nucleotides: TGTGCCAGCAGCGTTGGCCAGGGGCAAGATACGCAGTATTTT. Amino acid sequence: CASSVGQGQDTQYF. The full variable domain, its missing parts supplied by reference TRBV9 and TRBJ2-3, is DSGVTQTPKHLITATGQRVTLRCSPRSGDLSVYWYQQSLDQGLQFLIQYYNGEERAKGNILERFSAQQFPDLHSELNLSSLELGDSALYFCASSVGQGQDTQYFGPGTRLTVL.

V and J are TRBV12-5 and TRBJ2-3; 8 nucleotides match TRBD2. The CDR3 contains 14 residues. Trimming at V came to 5 bases and at J to 6 bases, leaving 7 bases not matched to a gene. The germline gives CDR1 LGHNT, CDR2 FRNRAP. The CDR3 protein is CASGPGLVGDTQYF. The CDR3 bases are TGTGCTAGTGGTCCGGGACTAGTAGGTGATACGCAGTATTTT. Using reference TRBV12-5 and TRBJ2-3 for the parts outside the CDR3, the full variable domain is DARVTQTPRHKVTEMGQEVTMRCQPILGHNTVFWYRQTMMQGLELLAYFRNRAPLDDSGMPKDRFSAEMPDATLATLKIQPSEPRDSAVYFCASGPGLVGDTQYFGPGTRLTVL.

The chain's CDR3 is CASSNPLGGTSLDEQFF. The CDR3 bases are TGTGCCAGCAGTAACCCACTTGGCGGGACTAGCCTAGATGAGCAGTTCTTC. The chain is built from TRBV28 and TRBJ2-1; 9 nucleotides align to TRBD2. CDR3 length: 17 residues. Trimming at V came to 5 bases and at J to 8 bases, leaving 16 bases not matched to a gene. The germline CDR1 and CDR2 sequences are MDHEN and SYDVKM.

The rearrangement links TRBV30 to TRBJ1-5, with TRBD1 matching 9 bases. The CDR3 has 13 residues. The V gene's germline CDR1 is GTSNPN and CDR2 SVGIG (reference sequence). Trimming took 8 bases from V and 2 from J; bases not matched to a gene: 4. CDR3 in amino acids: CATGQGGNQPQHF. The CDR3 bases are TGTGCCACGGGACAGGGTGGCAATCAGCCCCAGCATTTT.

This chain connects TRBV5-4 to TRBJ2-5, with 7 bases matching TRBD2. Per the germline V gene, CDR1 is SGHNT and CDR2 is YYREEE (reference sequence). CDR3 length: 15 residues. With V trimmed by 4 bases and J by 4 bases, 10 bases remained unmatched. The DNA for the CDR3 is TGTGCCAGCAGCATGCTAGCGGTTCATGCAGAGACCCAGTACTTC. It translates to CASSMLAVHAETQYF.

The chain recombines TRBV2 with TRBJ1-2, with D perhaps matching TRBD1 (5 bases). The CDR3 runs to 13 residues. CDR1 and CDR2 (germline): SNHLY, FYNNEI. The V gene lost 4 bases and the J gene lost 4 bases, with 10 bases spanning the gap. CDR3 region: CASSGDSPYGYTF. The CDR3 nucleotides read TGTGCCAGCAGTGGCGACAGTCCCTATGGCTACACCTTC.

A single count supports this clone. This chain joins TRBV7-2 and TRBJ1-2, with 10 bases matching TRBD1. Germline CDR1 and CDR2: SGHTA and FQGNSA. With V trimmed by 3 bases and J by 3 bases, 4 bases remained unmatched. The CDR3 has 15 residues. The CDR3 DNA is TGTGCCAGCAGCTTGCAGACAGGGGGCTACTATGGCTACACCTTC. It translates to CASSLQTGGYYGYTF.

Only a few counts were recorded for this clone. The chain employs TRBV27 and TRBJ1-5; 10 nucleotides align to TRBD1. Trimming cost V 5 bases and J 6 bases; bases outside gene matches: 10. Germline V lookup: CDR1 MNHEY, CDR2 SMNVEV (reference sequence). CDR3 length: 16 amino acids. CDR3 DNA sequence: TGTGCCAGCAGTAATATTGGGGGACAGGGGAGTCAGCCCCAGCATTTT. It codes for CASSNIGGQGSQPQHF.

This rearrangement joins TRBV7-2 to TRBJ2-5; possible D gene TRBD2, 6 bases. The germline V gene encodes CDR1 SGHTA and CDR2 FQGNSA. The V end lost 1 base, the J end lost 5 bases, and 8 bases lay between the germline ends. This CDR3 spans 13 amino acids. The CDR3 is CASSLDAGETQYF. CDR3 sequence (DNA): TGTGCCAGCAGCTTAGACGCGGGGGAGACCCAGTACTTC.

This clone was recorded only once. The V call is TRBV2, the J call TRBJ2-7, with D unresolved. The germline V gene has CDR1 SNHLY and CDR2 FYNNEI. V shed 3 bases and J shed 2 bases, with 8 bases lying between them. This CDR3 is 13 amino acids long. Here the CDR3 reads CASSEVGAYEQYF. DNA of the CDR3: TGTGCCAGCAGTGAGGTCGGAGCCTACGAGCAGTACTTC.

The chain couples TRBV6-5 to TRBJ1-1; 7 nucleotides line up with TRBD1. This CDR3 is built from 15 residues. J was trimmed by 1 base and V by 2 bases; bases with no gene match: 4. Germline loops: CDR1 MNHEY, CDR2 SVGAGI. CDR3 DNA: TGTGCCAGCAGTTACGGCGACAGGGCGAACACTGAAGCTTTCTTT. It yields the protein CASSYGDRANTEAFF.

The genes are TRBV6-5 and TRBJ1-1; a possible D gene is TRBD1 (6 bases). CDR1 and CDR2 from the germline V gene are MNHEY and SVGAGI. The CDR3 has 14 amino acids. V gave up 3 bases and J gave up 2 bases, with 10 bases separating them. The CDR3 DNA reads TGTGCCAGCAGTTATCGGGACACAAACACTGAAGCTTTCTTT. It codes for CASSYRDTNTEAFF.